The 15 T cell receptor beta chains presented below share a single source sample, sequenced in a study of blood T cell repertoires in COVID-19. Assay: immunoSEQ multiplex PCR; the TCRdb copy retains only in-frame clones and omits some. Counted here are about 310,000 clones, 70% to 90% occurring once; the ten biggest clones make up under 2.5%. The sequenced sample was PBMCs or T cells enriched from blood (not recorded which). The source is a man under 40 who had recovered from COVID-19.

J is TRBJ2-3 and V is TRBV5-6; D gene ambiguous. This CDR3 comprises 14 residues. The V end was cut by 7 bases, the J end by 2 bases, with 14 bases between. CDR1 SGHDT and CDR2 YYEEEE come from the germline V gene. The CDR3 region has the DNA TGTGCCAGCTCCGTAGGAGCCCACACAGATACGCAGTATTTT. Protein sequence: CASSVGAHTDTQYF.

V usage is TRBV11-3 and J usage is TRBJ1-1; 10 nucleotides align to TRBD1. The CDR3 has 15 residues. Germline V lookup: CDR1 SGHNT, CDR2 YENEEA. The junction had 1 base not matched to a gene; V was cut back by 3 bases and J by 0 bases. The CDR3: CASSLGQGMNTEAFF. The DNA of the CDR3 is TGTGCCAGCAGCTTGGGACAGGGGATGAACACTGAAGCTTTCTTT.

This chain uses TRBV5-8 with TRBJ2-7; 10 bases align to TRBD2. The CDR3 runs to 18 residues. V dropped 4 bases and J dropped 3; count of bases not matched to a gene: 16. Germline CDR1 SGHTS, CDR2 YDEGEE. The CDR3 DNA reads as TGTGCCAGCAGCCTTAGTAGCGGGGGGACCCGATTAATCTACGAGCAGTACTTC. Translation: CASSLSSGGTRLIYEQYF. Full variable domain (outside the CDR3, taken from reference TRBV5-8 and TRBJ2-7): EAGVTQSPTHLIKTRGQQATLRCSPISGHTSVYWYQQALGLGLQFLLWYDEGEERNRGNFPPRFSGRQFPNYSSELNVNALELEDSALYLCASSLSSGGTRLIYEQYFGPGTRLTVT.

The chain carries TRBV15 and TRBJ1-5; 7 bases are a match to TRBD1. This CDR3 spans 14 amino acids. Trimming cost V 0 bases and J 5 bases; bases outside gene matches: 1. CDR1 and CDR2 from the germline V gene are LNHNV and YYDKDF (reference sequence). The CDR3 sequence is CATSRDQGDQPQHF. In DNA, the CDR3 is TGTGCCACCAGCAGAGATCAGGGGGATCAGCCCCAGCATTTT.

This chain connects TRBV13 to TRBJ1-2; D is ambiguous. The CDR3 spans 13 residues. In germline, CDR1 is PRHDT, CDR2 FYEKMQ (reference sequence). V was pared by 5 bases and J by 4 bases, with 11 bases between. CDR3 loop: CASSPEAGYGYTF. In DNA form, the CDR3 reads TGTGCCAGCAGCCCCGAGGCCGGCTATGGCTACACCTTC.

This clone was observed once. This chain links TRBV7-8 with TRBJ2-7, with D possibly being TRBD2 (6 bases). Germline V gene data show CDR1 as SGHVS and CDR2 as FQNEAQ. V was clipped by 5 bases and J by 9 bases, with 20 bases between them. The CDR3 has 14 amino acids. The CDR3: CASSQTGTGLVQYF. CDR3 sequence (DNA): TGTGCCAGCAGCCAAACCGGGACTGGATTGGTGCAGTACTTC.

This chain uses TRBV27 with TRBJ2-7; 7 nucleotides agree with TRBD1. Germline V gives CDR1 MNHEY, CDR2 SMNVEV (reference sequence). CDR3 length equals 13 residues. Germline trimming cut 6 bases from V and 2 bases from J; bases unmatched to any gene: 4. The CDR3, as DNA: TGTGCCAGCAGACAGGGACAGCCCTACGAGCAGTACTTC. Protein product: CASRQGQPYEQYF.

This chain links TRBV5-4 with TRBJ1-4; D possibly corresponds to TRBD1 (6 bases). Germline V gene sequence: CDR1 SGHNT, CDR2 YYREEE (reference sequence). The CDR3 has 15 residues. V gave up 4 bases and J gave up 8 bases, with 18 bases separating them. In DNA, the CDR3 is TGTGCCAGCAGCCCGGGGGGATCCCAGGGGGAAAAACTGTTTTTT. Residues: CASSPGGSQGEKLFF. The variable domain in full, completed from reference TRBV5-4 and TRBJ1-4, reads ETGVTQSPTHLIKTRGQQVTLRCSSQSGHNTVSWYQQALGQGPQFIFQYYREEENGRGNFPPRFSGLQFPNYSSELNVNALELDDSALYLCASSPGGSQGEKLFFGSGTQLSVL.

The J gene is TRBJ2-5, the V gene TRBV7-9, with D possibly matching TRBD1 (6 bases). V was shortened by 5 bases and J by 2 bases, with 12 bases between the two germline ends. CDR1 is SEHNR and CDR2 is FQNEAQ in the germline V gene (reference sequence). The CDR3 is 14 residues long. For the CDR3, the DNA is TGTGCCAGCAGCCCACCGGGACAACAAGAGACCCAGTACTTC. As protein: CASSPPGQQETQYF.

CDR3: CASSFSGSDEQYF. The CDR3 nucleotides read TGTGCCAGCAGCTTTTCAGGGTCGGACGAGCAGTACTTC. The chain combines TRBV7-9 with TRBJ2-7; tentative D call: TRBD1 (5 bases). V was cut by 3 bases and J by 5 bases, with 11 bases left in between. This CDR3 spans 13 amino acids. From germline, CDR1 is SEHNR and CDR2 FQNEAQ (reference sequence).

The genes are TRBV2 and TRBJ2-7, with 8 bases matching TRBD1. Germline assignment: CDR1 SNHLY and CDR2 FYNNEI. CDR3 length equals 13 residues. J was trimmed by 3 bases and V by 6 bases; bases with no gene match: 4. The CDR3 sequence: CASRDGTGYEQYF. The CDR3 bases are TGTGCCAGCAGGGATGGGACAGGCTACGAGCAGTACTTC.

The chain joins TRBV7-9 to TRBJ2-2, with D maybe TRBD1 (6 bases). This CDR3 has 16 residues. Looked up from germline, CDR1 is SEHNR and CDR2 is FQNEAQ (reference sequence). V was pared by 1 base and J by 7 bases, with 16 bases between. The CDR3 region has the DNA TGTGCCAGCAGCTTAGGTTTCGGCCAGGGGTACGGGGAGCTGTTTTTT. It yields the protein CASSLGFGQGYGELFF.

The rearrangement links TRBV27 to TRBJ2-1; TRBD1 matches 8 bases. Unmatched junction bases numbered 10, after V lost 3 bases and J lost 9 bases. This CDR3 has 15 residues. The germline V gene encodes CDR1 MNHEY and CDR2 SMNVEV (reference sequence). The CDR3 loop reads CASSLEDRGFREQFF. CDR3 coding DNA: TGTGCCAGCAGTTTGGAAGACAGGGGATTTCGTGAGCAGTTCTTC.

The chain links TRBV9 to TRBJ2-3; 10 bases line up with TRBD2. V lost 7 bases and J lost 2; bases outside the gene matches: 16. This CDR3 spans 18 amino acids. In germline, CDR1 is SGDLS, CDR2 YYNGEE. CDR3 region: CASGGLQRGGRDTDTQYF. The CDR3 nucleotides read TGTGCCAGCGGAGGACTCCAGCGGGGGGGCCGAGACACAGATACGCAGTATTTT.

V gene TRBV27 combines with J gene TRBJ2-2; 7 bases agree with TRBD1. With 6 bases clipped from V and 0 bases from J, the junction kept 4 bases outside the gene matches. From germline, CDR1 is MNHEY and CDR2 SMNVEV (reference sequence). CDR3 size: 15 residues. The CDR3 sequence is CASSPDRSNTGELFF. In nucleotides, the CDR3 is TGTGCCAGCAGCCCGGACAGGTCGAACACCGGGGAGCTGTTTTTT.